The clone carrying this TCR beta chain was seen only a few times. TCRdb re-derived calls from the 5' RACE reads in MiXCR, one entry per CDR3 protein. This table has about 520,000 distinct CDR3 sequences, less than 25% appearing once. This record comes from a study of identical twins. Each donor was a healthy Caucasian. The same specimen was also included in a second study, on T cells expressing NK-cell markers. That publication notes: A handful of donors likewise had their CD3+CD56-NKG2C+ fraction led by these clonotypes.

The material sequenced was CD4+ T cells sorted from blood. The clonotype was recovered from a woman between 18 and 29 years old in good health.

The CDR3 is CASVGGLLSEQYF. In DNA, the CDR3 is TGTGCCAGCGTAGGGGGGCTCCTGAGCGAGCAGTACTTC. This sequence joins TRBV2 and TRBJ2-7; D may match TRBD1 or TRBD2 (6 bases each). Germline V lookup: CDR1 SNHLY, CDR2 FYNNEI. The CDR3 runs 13 residues. The V gene lost 8 bases and the J gene lost 6 bases, with 17 bases spanning the gap.